Below, 13 T cell receptor beta chains from the same sample are listed, as sequenced in a study of T cells in Graves' hyperthyroidism and ophthalmopathy (dated by TCRdb to about 2019). The library was generated by multiplex PCR. Sequenced using an Illumina HiSeq 2000. Amplification of TCR beta CDR3 regions was carried out from RNA transcripts. The TCR CDR3 was subjected to a first round of RT-PCR using the HTBI primer set and the Qiagen OneStep RT-PCR kit. TCRdb reran the public reads through fastp at Q25 and MiXCR, keeping productive beta chains. Each entry merges the rows of one CDR3 protein and shows their most common DNA and genes. Within this sample are more than 250,000 distinct CDR3 sequences, with roughly 15% of them counted one time only. Of the sample, about 33% falls within the top ten clones. Source material: blood. The source of these receptors is a woman in her 50s with Graves' hyperthyroidism that later progressed to Graves' ophthalmopathy.

This clonotype was recorded many times. The chain employs TRBV4-1 and TRBJ2-7, with D hard to call. Germline CDR1 reads MGHRA; CDR2 reads YSYEKL. V lost 0 bases and J 6 bases, leaving 9 bases between the germline ends. The CDR3 is 13 residues long. This CDR3 is CASSQDPGREQYF. CDR3 in DNA: TGCGCCAGCAGCCAAGATCCGGGCCGCGAGCAGTACTTC.

In this sample, this clonotype turned up a few times. The rearrangement uses TRBV19 and TRBJ1-1; D might be TRBD1 (5 bases). The CDR3 has 14 amino acids. Germline assignment: CDR1 LNHDA and CDR2 SQIVND (reference sequence). The V end was cut by 6 bases, the J end by 4 bases, with 15 bases between. The CDR3 region is CASSPRWGTTEAFF. The CDR3 region has the DNA TGTGCCAGTAGCCCACGGTGGGGGACCACTGAAGCTTTCTTT.

At least ten counts were recorded for this clonotype. The chain recombines TRBV7-3 with TRBJ2-1, with 9 bases fitting TRBD2. CDR1 is SGHTA and CDR2 is FQGTGA in the germline V gene. V shed 4 bases and J 0 bases; nucleotides not matched to a gene: 4. There are 16 residues in the CDR3. The CDR3 DNA sequence: TGTGCCAGCAGCTCAAAACTAGCGGGCTCCTACAATGAGCAGTTCTTC. Translating gives CASSSKLAGSYNEQFF. Filled out from reference TRBV7-3 and TRBJ2-1, the complete variable domain reads GAGVSQTPSNKVTEKGKYVELRCDPISGHTALYWYRQSLGQGPEFLIYFQGTGAADDSGLPNDRFFAVRPEGSVSTLKIQRTERGDSAVYLCASSSKLAGSYNEQFFGPGTRLTVL.

This clonotype was seen many times. The chain uses TRBV5-1 and TRBJ2-5; possibly TRBD2 for D (5 bases). The CDR3 has 14 residues. V lost 4 bases and J 4 bases, leaving 14 bases between the germline ends. Germline CDR1 is SGHRS and CDR2 is YFSETQ. The CDR3 loop reads CASSNLMEVETQYF. The CDR3 DNA sequence: TGCGCCAGCAGCAACCTTATGGAGGTAGAGACCCAGTACTTC.

Ten or more counts support this clonotype. V gene TRBV6-1 combines with J gene TRBJ2-1, with 8 bases aligning to TRBD2. The J segment lost 5 bases and the V segment lost 5 bases, leaving 11 bases of the junction unmatched. This CDR3 comprises 16 residues. Germline-derived CDR1 and CDR2 are MNHNS and SASEGT. The CDR3: CASSSRGSGSDNEQFF. In nucleotides, the CDR3 is TGTGCCAGCAGTTCCCGGGGCAGCGGGAGCGACAATGAGCAGTTCTTC.

This clonotype appeared many times. The chain carries TRBV20-1 and TRBJ2-3, with 8 bases lining up with TRBD2. Trimming cost V 3 bases and J 9 bases; bases outside gene matches: 8. CDR1 DFQATT and CDR2 SNEGSKA come from the germline V gene (reference sequence). The CDR3 length is 13 residues. The CDR3 DNA is TGCAGTGCTAGCGGGAGGGCGAGAGGGACGCAGTATTTT. It is translated as CSASGRARGTQYF.

The sample holds many counts of this clonotype. The chain combines TRBV2 with TRBJ2-7; unclear D gene. Trimming took 3 bases from V and 2 from J, leaving 11 bases between them. Germline V CDR1 and CDR2: SNHLY, FYNNEI. The CDR3 has 14 amino acids. CDR3 in amino acids: CASSETVSTYEQYF. The CDR3 DNA is TGTGCCAGCAGTGAGACCGTCTCAACCTACGAGCAGTACTTC.

There are many counts of this clonotype. The J gene is TRBJ2-3, the V gene TRBV24-1; D gene unclear. Germline V CDR1 and CDR2: KGHDR, SFDVKD. This CDR3 is 14 amino acids long. Deletions cut 6 bases from V and 1 base from J, with 10 bases between. CDR3: CATSSSPGTDTQYF. CDR3 DNA: TGTGCCACCAGTAGCTCCCCCGGCACAGATACGCAGTATTTT.

There are many counts of this clonotype. The chain combines TRBV10-3 with TRBJ2-5; D possibly corresponds to TRBD1 (6 bases). The V gene lost 5 bases and the J gene lost 2 bases, with 12 bases spanning the gap. Germline V gives CDR1 ENHRY, CDR2 SYGVKD. There are 14 residues in the CDR3. The chain's CDR3 is CAISPRQGQETQYF. CDR3 nucleotides: TGTGCCATCAGTCCGAGGCAGGGGCAAGAGACCCAGTACTTC.

Ten or more counts support this clonotype. The chain joins TRBV4-1 to TRBJ2-7; D is uncertain. CDR1 and CDR2 from the germline V gene are MGHRA and YSYEKL. This CDR3 spans 14 amino acids. The V and J ends lost 3 bases and 6 bases respectively, with 15 bases between them. The CDR3 loop reads CASSHPPAGSEQYF. CDR3 DNA: TGCGCCAGCAGCCACCCCCCTGCAGGCAGCGAGCAGTACTTC.

This clonotype was seen only a few times. The chain carries TRBV5-1 and TRBJ1-4; TRBD1 agrees at 7 bases. With 2 bases clipped from V and 0 bases from J, the junction kept 7 bases outside the gene matches. The CDR3 loop spans 17 amino acids. Germline loops: CDR1 SGHRS, CDR2 YFSETQ. CDR3 protein: CASSLSRGDPTNEKLFF. CDR3 nucleotide sequence: TGCGCCAGCAGCTTAAGCAGGGGGGACCCAACTAATGAAAAACTGTTTTTT.

This clonotype has at least ten counts. In DNA form, the CDR3 reads TGTGCCAGCAGCTTAAGTCCCCTTGGGTGTACGTACACCGGGGAGCTGTTTTTT. Its translation: CASSLSPLGCTYTGELFF. J is TRBJ2-2 and V is TRBV5-7; D not resolved. TRBV5-7 counts as an open reading frame of uncertain function. The CDR3 sequence is 18 residues long. Trimming removed 2 bases from V and 3 bases from J, with 20 bases in between.

This clonotype was picked up many times. The J gene is TRBJ2-3, the V gene TRBV18, with 7 bases fitting TRBD2. The germline V gene encodes CDR1 KGHSH and CDR2 LQKENI. The CDR3 is 15 residues long. Trimming cost V 6 bases and J 6 bases; bases outside gene matches: 12. The CDR3: CASSPQGGARDTQYF. CDR3 sequence (DNA): TGTGCCAGCTCTCCTCAGGGAGGGGCCAGGGATACGCAGTATTTT.